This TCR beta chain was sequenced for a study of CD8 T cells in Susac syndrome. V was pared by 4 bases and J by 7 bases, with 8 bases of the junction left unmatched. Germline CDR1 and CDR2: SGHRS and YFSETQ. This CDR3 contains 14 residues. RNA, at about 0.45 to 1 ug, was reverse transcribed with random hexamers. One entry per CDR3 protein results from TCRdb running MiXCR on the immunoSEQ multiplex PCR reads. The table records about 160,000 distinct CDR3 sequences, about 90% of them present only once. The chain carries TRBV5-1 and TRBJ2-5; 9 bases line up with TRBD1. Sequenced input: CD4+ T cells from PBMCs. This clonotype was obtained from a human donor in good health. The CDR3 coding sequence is TGCGCCAGCAGCACGGGGACAGGGCCCAGGACCCAGTACTTC. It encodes CASSTGTGPRTQYF.